The T cell receptor (beta chain) under discussion was sequenced for a study of blood T cells in healthy people across ages. Study conclusions and caveats: There was a strong correlation between TCR beta diversity and naive T cell percentage.

Then a second PCR, running about 6 to 12 cycles, was carried out with a sample-barcoded 5' primer and a J-beta primer mix. TCRdb redid the calling of the 5' RACE reads with MiXCR, one entry per CDR3 protein. This sample has about 1.6 million distinct CDR3 sequences; about 35% occur once, and the top ten carry over 9%. Concerning this clonotype itself: Its antigen is unidentified.

CDR1 and CDR2 from the germline V gene are SGDLS and YYNGEE. The CDR3 is 15 residues long. The receptor comes from a woman aged 25 to 45 in good health. V is TRBV9 and J is TRBJ2-5, with D possibly matching TRBD2 (7 bases). The J call may be in error: the DNA end matches TRBJ2-7 better. The source material was blood. This CDR3 is CASSETGGGGYEQYF. As DNA, the CDR3 is TGTGCCAGCAGCGAGACAGGTGGCGGGGGCTACGAGCAGTACTTC.